The clone carrying this T cell receptor beta chain has more than one count but fewer than ten. What it recognizes is unknown. TCR beta libraries were made by quantitative 5'-RACE with molecular barcodes. TCRdb used MiXCR to reprocess the 5' RACE reads, holding one entry per CDR3 protein. The sample contains fewer than 450,000 distinct CDR3 sequences, under 20% of which appear only once. The data were taken from a study of CD8 T cells in ankylosing spondylitis. This CDR3 region has 15 residues. CDR1 and CDR2 from the germline V gene are SGHTA and FQGTGA. V was pared by 3 bases and J by 10 bases, with 16 bases between. Broader study findings: Disease-linked clones reportedly showed significant enrichment in matched ankylosing spondylitis synovial fluid. Earlier studies detected some motif variants in reactive arthritis synovial fluid and blood. Seven to nine highly homologous variants formed a TCR beta motif that appeared characteristic of ankylosing spondylitis blood.

The sample consisted of blood, either unsorted or a sorted T cell fraction (not recorded which). The J gene is TRBJ1-6, the V gene TRBV7-3; TRBD1 might be the D (6 bases). The source is a male donor with ankylosing spondylitis. This CDR3 is CASSLSRTQGSPLHF. CDR3 bases: TGTGCCAGCAGCTTGTCCCGGACTCAGGGGTCACCCCTCCACTTT.